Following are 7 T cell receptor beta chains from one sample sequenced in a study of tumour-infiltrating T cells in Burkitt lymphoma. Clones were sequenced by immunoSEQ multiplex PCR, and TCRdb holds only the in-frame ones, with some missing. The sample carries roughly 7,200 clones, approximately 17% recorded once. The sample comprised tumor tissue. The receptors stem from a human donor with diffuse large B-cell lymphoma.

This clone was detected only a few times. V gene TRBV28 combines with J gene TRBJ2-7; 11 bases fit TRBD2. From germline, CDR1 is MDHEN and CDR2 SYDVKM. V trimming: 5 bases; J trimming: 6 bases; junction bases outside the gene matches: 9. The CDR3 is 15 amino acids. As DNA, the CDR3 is TGTGCCAGCAGTCCCGGCGGACTAGCGGGCTTCGAGCAGTACTTC. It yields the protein CASSPGGLAGFEQYF.

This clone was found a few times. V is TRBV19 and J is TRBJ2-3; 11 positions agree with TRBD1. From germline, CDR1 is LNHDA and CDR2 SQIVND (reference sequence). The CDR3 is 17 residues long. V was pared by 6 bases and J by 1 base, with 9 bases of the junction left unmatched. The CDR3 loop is CASRTGTGGSGTDTQYF. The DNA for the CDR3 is TGTGCCAGTAGAACCGGGACAGGGGGGAGTGGCACAGATACGCAGTATTTT. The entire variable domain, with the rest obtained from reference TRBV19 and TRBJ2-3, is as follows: DGGITQSPKYLFRKEGQNVTLSCEQNLNHDAMYWYRQDPGQGLRLIYYSQIVNDFQKGDIAEGYSVSREKKESFPLTVTSAQKNPTAFYLCASRTGTGGSGTDTQYFGPGTRLTVL.

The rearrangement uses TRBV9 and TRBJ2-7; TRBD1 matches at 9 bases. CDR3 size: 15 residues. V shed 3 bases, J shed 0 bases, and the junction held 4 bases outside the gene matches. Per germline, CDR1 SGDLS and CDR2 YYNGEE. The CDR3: CASSEGQGYSYEQYF. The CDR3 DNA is TGTGCCAGCAGCGAAGGACAGGGGTACTCCTACGAGCAGTACTTC.

CDR3 coding DNA: TGTGCCAGCAGCGGATTCAGGGATGGCTACACCTTC. Amino acids: CASSGFRDGYTF. This chain connects TRBV27 to TRBJ1-2; TRBD1 might be the D (5 bases). The germline CDR1 and CDR2 sequences are MNHEY and SMNVEV (reference sequence). The CDR3 spans 12 residues. The germline V and J ends were trimmed by 6 bases and 6 bases, with 11 bases remaining between them.

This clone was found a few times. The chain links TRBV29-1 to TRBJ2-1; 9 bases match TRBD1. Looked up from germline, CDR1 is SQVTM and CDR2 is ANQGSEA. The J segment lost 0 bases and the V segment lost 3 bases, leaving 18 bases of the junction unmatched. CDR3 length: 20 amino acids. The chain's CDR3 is CSVDSRSRDRAQSSYNEQFF. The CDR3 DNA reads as TGCAGCGTTGATTCACGGTCCCGGGACAGGGCCCAGAGCTCCTACAATGAGCAGTTCTTC.

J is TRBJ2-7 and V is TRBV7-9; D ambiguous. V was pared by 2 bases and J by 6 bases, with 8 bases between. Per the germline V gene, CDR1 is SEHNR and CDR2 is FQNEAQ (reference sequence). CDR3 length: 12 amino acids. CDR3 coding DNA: TGTGCCAGCAGCTTACCTAGTTCCGAGCAGTACTTC. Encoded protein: CASSLPSSEQYF.

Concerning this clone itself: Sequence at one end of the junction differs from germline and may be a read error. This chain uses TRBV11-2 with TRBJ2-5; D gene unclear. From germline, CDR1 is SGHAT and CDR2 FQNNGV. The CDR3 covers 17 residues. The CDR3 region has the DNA TGTACCAGCCGGAAATGGGATCGCAGGCTCTACCAAGAGACCCAGTACTTC. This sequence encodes CTSRKWDRRLYQETQYF.